One sample yielded the 4 T cell receptor beta chains listed below, sequenced in a study of T cells in Graves' hyperthyroidism and ophthalmopathy. Amplification of TCR beta CDR3 regions used RNA as the template. The HTBI primer set drove a first-round RT-PCR of the TCR CDR3. TCRdb fed the multiplex PCR reads into MiXCR, producing one record per CDR3 protein. The sample yields a few hundred thousand distinct CDR3 sequences, about a sixth seen once. The sequenced sample was blood. These receptors were taken from a middle-aged woman with Graves' ophthalmopathy.

This clonotype was detected a few times. This chain links TRBV4-1 with TRBJ2-5, with D perhaps assigned TRBD1 or TRBD2 (5 bases each). In germline, CDR1 is MGHRA, CDR2 YSYEKL. Between the trimmed V and J ends, which lost 3 bases and 2 bases, there was a span of 13 bases. The CDR3 loop spans 15 amino acids. CDR3 protein: CASSHPGRQQETQYF. The CDR3 nucleotides read TGCGCCAGCAGCCACCCGGGACGCCAACAAGAGACCCAGTACTTC.

This clonotype appeared a few times. This chain links TRBV12-3 or TRBV12-4 with TRBJ2-5, with 11 positions matching TRBD1. The CDR3 runs 15 residues. With V trimmed by 6 bases and J by 5 bases, 8 bases remained unmatched. CDR3 DNA: TGTGCCAGCAGCCGGACAGGGGGCGTGTTTGAGACCCAGTACTTC. Amino acids: CASSRTGGVFETQYF.

The chain combines TRBV5-1 with TRBJ2-7; TRBD2 matches at 16 bases. V lost 1 base to trimming and J lost 3 bases; unmatched junction nucleotides: 10. There are 19 residues in the CDR3. The germline CDR1 and CDR2 sequences are SGHRS and YFSETQ. The CDR3 spells CASSLSSGTSGRASYEQYF. The CDR3 DNA reads TGCGCCAGCAGCTTGTCTTCCGGGACTAGCGGGAGGGCCAGCTACGAGCAGTACTTC.

V gene TRBV5-1 combines with J gene TRBJ2-1, with D unresolved. Germline-derived CDR1 and CDR2 are SGHRS and YFSETQ. V was shortened by 4 bases and J by 9 bases, with 20 bases between the two germline ends. The CDR3 has 15 residues. The CDR3 is CASSPLPGSQIEQFF. The CDR3 bases are TGCGCCAGCAGCCCCCTTCCCGGGTCGCAAATTGAGCAGTTCTTC.